This T cell receptor (beta chain) was identified in a study of T cells in localized non-small cell lung cancer. Points from the study as a whole: Uninvolved adjacent lung showed higher T cell clonality than tumor.

The method was immunoSEQ multiplex PCR; TCRdb's version includes in-frame clones alone and lacks a portion of them. The profile shows about 72,000 clones, about four fifths of them singletons. This CDR3 is built from 11 residues. Trimming left V 3 bases short and J 9 bases short, with 8 bases between. Germline values: CDR1 MGHDK, CDR2 SYGVNS. As concerns this clone: Its antigen is not known.

The clonotype was recovered from a female donor over 55 with stage I lung adenocarcinoma. The source material was peripheral blood, sampled before any cancer treatment. This rearrangement joins TRBV25-1 to TRBJ1-2; perhaps TRBD1 as D (5 bases). The CDR3 sequence: CASSEGLRYTF. CDR3 DNA sequence: TGTGCCAGCAGTGAGGGACTGCGCTACACCTTC.